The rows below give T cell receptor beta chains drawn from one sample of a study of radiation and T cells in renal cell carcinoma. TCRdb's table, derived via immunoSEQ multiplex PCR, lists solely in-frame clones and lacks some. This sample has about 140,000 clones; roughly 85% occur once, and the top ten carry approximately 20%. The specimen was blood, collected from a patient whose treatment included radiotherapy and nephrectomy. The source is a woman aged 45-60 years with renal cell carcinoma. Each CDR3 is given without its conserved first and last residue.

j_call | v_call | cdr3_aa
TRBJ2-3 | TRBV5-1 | ASSLGRGTDTQY
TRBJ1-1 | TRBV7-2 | ASSKRTGRTEAF
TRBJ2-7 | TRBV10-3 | AISISGYEQY
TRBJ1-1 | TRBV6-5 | ASSYGKGLNTEAF
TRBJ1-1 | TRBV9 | ASSVEGRMNTEAF
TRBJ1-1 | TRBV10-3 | AISERQANTEAF
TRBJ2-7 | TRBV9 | ASSVGFPPQAYEQY
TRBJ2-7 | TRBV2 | ASSGWGVSYEQY
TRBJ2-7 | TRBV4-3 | ASSQVFGGEQY
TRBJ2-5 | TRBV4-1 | ASSQGLTPETQY
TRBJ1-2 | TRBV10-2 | ASSEGGGLIYGYT
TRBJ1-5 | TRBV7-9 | ASSLLEEAQH
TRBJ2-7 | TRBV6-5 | ASSSDLYEQY
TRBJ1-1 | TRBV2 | ASSTRTANTEAF
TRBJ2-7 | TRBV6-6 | ASSYGAGEGYEQY
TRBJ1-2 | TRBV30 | AWAQPPGGYT
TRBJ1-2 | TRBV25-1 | ASSVNLRGGNGYT
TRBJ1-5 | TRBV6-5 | ASSRDRSFRQPQH
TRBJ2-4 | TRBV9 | ASSVGMTKNIQY
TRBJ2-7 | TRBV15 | ATSRGGGSWRERSYEQY
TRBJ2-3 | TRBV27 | ASSLSTASTDTQY
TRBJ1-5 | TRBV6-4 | ASNARGPQH
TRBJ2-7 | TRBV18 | ASRALAPPGEQY
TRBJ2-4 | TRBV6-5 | ASTHRGGNQNIQY
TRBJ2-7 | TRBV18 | ASSPPRGLEQY
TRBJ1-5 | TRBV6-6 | ASTREGYNQPQH
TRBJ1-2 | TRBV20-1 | SARAAFFYT
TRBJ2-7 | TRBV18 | ASSLSPGQGSYEQY
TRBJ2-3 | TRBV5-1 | ASSKLTDTQY
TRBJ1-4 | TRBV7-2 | ASSLDGDGYNEKLF
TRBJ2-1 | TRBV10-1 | ASSDEGNEQF
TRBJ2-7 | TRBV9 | ASSVGWEGVTYEQY
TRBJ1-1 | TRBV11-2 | ASSLGGLNTEAF
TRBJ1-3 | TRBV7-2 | ASSTLRGYSGNTIY
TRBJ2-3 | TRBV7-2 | ASSPDRVDTDTQY
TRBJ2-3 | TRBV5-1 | ASSRTVGGTDTQY
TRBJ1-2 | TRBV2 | ASRGFVSAYGYT